This T cell receptor beta chain was sequenced for a study of blood T cell repertoires in COVID-19. Study in general: Acute and convalescent COVID-19 specimens originated in the United States, Italy and Spain.

Sequencing used immunoSEQ multiplex PCR; TCRdb keeps in-frame clones, though not all of them. The repertoire holds about 80,000 clones, with around 76% as singletons. J gave up 6 bases and V 4 bases, and 8 bases lay outside the gene matches. Germline V gene sequence: CDR1 MGHDK, CDR2 SYGVNS. The CDR3 runs 16 residues. The chain links TRBV25-1 to TRBJ2-1, with 11 bases matching TRBD2. The sequence derives from a man aged 65-85 years with active or convalescent COVID-19. Material for sequencing was peripheral blood. CDR3 DNA sequence: TGTGCCAGCAGTGGTTCTAGCGGGGGGCCGAGCAATGAGCAGTTCTTC. This gives the protein CASSGSSGGPSNEQFF.